Listed below are T cell receptor beta chains from one sample, sequenced in a study of cytomegalovirus exposure and HLA in healthy donors. Assay used: immunoSEQ multiplex PCR; TCRdb lists only in-frame clones, some missing. Of about 140,000 clones detected, about 80% appear once; the ten largest clones hold around 15%. Sample: PBMCs. All receptors come from a woman aged 40-49 years in good health and CMV-seronegative. The CDR3 runs from the conserved cysteine through the conserved F or W. Each record gives: clone size, CDR3 length, J gene, D gene, V gene, CDR3 DNA, CDR3 protein. D genes are given only for firm matches. Rows give clone size only sometimes, using once, few, many, or a class for an expanded clone.

>.|15|TRBJ2-3|TRBD2|TRBV7-3
TGTGCCAGCCAACTGCTAGCGGGGGTCACAGATACGCAGTATTTT
CASQLLAGVTDTQYF
>once|14|TRBJ2-5|.|TRBV7-9
TGTGCCAGCAGCGAAGAGACTAGGGCGGAGACCCAGTACTTC
CASSEETRAETQYF
>once|15|TRBJ2-3|.|TRBV28
TGTGCCAGCAGTTTACGTCAGGTTAGCACAGATACGCAGTATTTT
CASSLRQVSTDTQYF
>.|13|TRBJ2-7|TRBD1|TRBV29-1
TGCAGCGTAAGGGACAGGGGCTCCTACGAGCAGTACTTC
CSVRDRGSYEQYF
>.|18|TRBJ2-2|TRBD1|TRBV7-9
TGTGCCAGCAGCTTACAGGGGGCCGTGTCTTCAAACACCGGGGAGCTGTTTTTT
CASSLQGAVSSNTGELFF
>.|15|TRBJ2-3|.|TRBV27
TGTGCCAGCAGTAAGTCTTGGACAGGCACAGATACGCAGTATTTT
CASSKSWTGTDTQYF
>.|16|TRBJ2-6|.|TRBV9
TGTGCCAGCAGCGCCTCGGGAGTCTCTGGGGCCAACGGCCTGACTTTC
CASSASGVSGANGLTF
>.|19|TRBJ1-6|TRBD1|TRBV19
TGTGCCACCAGCGGCCGGGACAGGGATCGGCTCGGTTATAATTCACCCCTCCACTTT
CATSGRDRDRLGYNSPLHF
>.|14|TRBJ2-3|TRBD1|TRBV18
TGTGCCACCAACGGACAGGGCGCTACAGATACGCAGTATTTT
CATNGQGATDTQYF
>.|14|TRBJ2-7|.|TRBV7-2
TGTGCCAGCAGCTTAGTGGGCGAATCAAACGAGCAGTACTTC
CASSLVGESNEQYF
>.|16|TRBJ2-7|TRBD2|TRBV5-1
TGCGCCAGCAGCTTGGCCGGGACTAGCGGGAGTAACGAGCAGTACTTC
CASSLAGTSGSNEQYF
>once|19|TRBJ2-7|TRBD1|TRBV7-2
TGTGCCAGCAGCCGTGGGAGAACAGGGGTCTTCGAAAGCTCCTACGAGCAGTACTTC
CASSRGRTGVFESSYEQYF
>.|14|TRBJ1-1|TRBD1|TRBV10-1
TGCGCCAGCAGCCGGGACAGGAAGGGGACTGAAGCTTTCTTT
CASSRDRKGTEAFF
>.|15|TRBJ1-1|.|TRBV18
TGTGCCAGCTCACCATTCGGGGGAGTTGGCACTGAAGCTTTCTTT
CASSPFGGVGTEAFF
>once|19|TRBJ2-1|TRBD1|TRBV4-2
TGTGCCAGCAGACGTGGGACAGGGGGCTACCCGAGCTCCTACAATGAGCAGTTCTTC
CASRRGTGGYPSSYNEQFF
>.|17|TRBJ2-1|TRBD1|TRBV4-3
TGCGCCAGCAGCCAGCACCTCGTCCGGGACAGCGTTAATGAGCAGTTCTTC
CASSQHLVRDSVNEQFF
>.|14|TRBJ1-2|TRBD1|TRBV6-5
TGTGCCAGCAGTTTTAGACAGGGGGCGGATGGCTACACCTTC
CASSFRQGADGYTF
>.|12|TRBJ2-7|.|TRBV29-1
TGCAGCGTCACAGACGGCACCTACGAGCAGTACTTC
CSVTDGTYEQYF
>.|13|TRBJ2-7|.|TRBV6-6
TGTGCCAGCAGTTACCTGGGCCCCGGTTGGCAGTACTTC
CASSYLGPGWQYF
>.|12|TRBJ2-2|.|TRBV6-5
TGTGCCAGCAGGGACAGCACCGGGGAGCTGTTTTTT
CASRDSTGELFF
>.|15|TRBJ2-3|.|TRBV5-4
TGTGCCAGCAGCAATAGCGGCTCCCGCCAAGATACGCAGTATTTT
CASSNSGSRQDTQYF
>few|15|TRBJ2-5|.|TRBV4-2
TGTGCCAGCAGCCAAGAGGGGGCAGGAGAAGAGACCCAGTACTTC
CASSQEGAGEETQYF
>.|14|TRBJ2-5|TRBD2|TRBV7-3
TGTGCCAGCAGTTTAGGGACTAGCGGTGAGACCCAGTACTTC
CASSLGTSGETQYF
>once|15|TRBJ1-5|.|TRBV2
TGTGCCAGCAGTGAAGGCAGGGGAGGCAATCAGCCCCAGCATTTT
CASSEGRGGNQPQHF